This T cell receptor (beta chain) was found in a study of OX40 agonist ivuxolimab in advanced cancers. About the study as a whole: Ivuxolimab was a fully human IgG2 agonistic monoclonal antibody targeting the costimulatory receptor OX40 (CD134). Of the approximately 50 patients in dose escalation, about 20 had hepatocellular carcinoma, some 15 had melanoma, 9 had renal cell carcinoma and 9 had head and neck cancer. The monotherapy dose-escalation portion (N of about 49 patients) of the phase I ivuxolimab trial is reported in the paper. Partial responses occurred in three dose-escalation patients: two with cutaneous melanoma and one with hepatocellular carcinoma. Intravenous ivuxolimab was administered to patients every 2 weeks at six dose levels: 0.01, 0.1, 0.3, 1.5, 3 and 10 mg/kg. Peripheral TCRbeta sequencing aimed to test whether ivuxolimab altered TCR sequence diversity and caused clonal T-cell expansion. Patients were allowed to have had prior anti-PD-1, anti-PD-L1 or anti-CTLA-4 therapy, and around 40% of the dose-escalation patients had previously received checkpoint inhibitors. In the dose-escalation cohort, 75% to 90% of patients were male, and the mean age was 60 years with a range of roughly 23 to 90. Study-wide findings and limitations: Which antigens the clonally expanded peripheral T cells were specific for was not determined. In partial responders in the 0.1-3.0 mg/kg groups, normalized peripheral clonal expansion was found to be among the lowest, especially among CD8+ T cells. Clonal expansion of both CD4+ and CD8+ blood T cells was observed from baseline to week 6 at doses 0.1 to 3.0 mg/kg. Low levels of normalized T-cell clonal expansion were also seen in some patients who did not respond. On average, CD8+ T cells showed more expanded clones than CD4+ T cells after ivuxolimab.

The CDR3 runs 15 residues from the cysteine to the phenylalanine. Just the 45-base CDR3 DNA is kept, in frame starting at base 1. The germline V gene sets CDR1 to SGHTA and CDR2 to FQGNSA. At the junction V is shortened by 7 bases and J by 0 bases, with 13 bases in between. In its sample, this clone was seen a few times. The antigen this receptor binds is unknown. Within one base of it there is no much larger clone, and no base qualities were kept. Patients with autoimmune disease history or receiving systemic immunosuppression were excluded from the trial. Peripheral blood for TCR sequencing was collected from all dose cohorts at baseline, on cycle 4 day 1, and on cycle 7 day 1. Samples were obtained from an open-label, multicenter, first-in-human phase I dose-escalation trial of ivuxolimab. Adults with locally advanced or metastatic melanoma, renal cell, hepatocellular, or head and neck squamous cell carcinoma were enrolled in the trial. Before TCR sequencing, CD4+ T cells and CD8+ T cells were sorted from peripheral blood as separate populations.

For sequencing of the TCRbeta CDR3 region, genomic DNA was extracted from the sorted cells. TCRbeta CDR3 regions were sequenced using the immunoSEQ Assay. The immuneACCESS repertoire file appears here via TCRdb, limited to in-frame rearrangements. These files lack a portion of the clones; in checked studies, under half of the deficit traces to unresolved V genes, and the cause of the others is not known. The sample table holds just under 100,000 clones, of which roughly 95% were seen once. Together, the top ten hold roughly 0.17% of the sample. The receptor was derived from an adult with an advanced solid tumor such as melanoma, head and neck, liver or kidney cancer. The specimen comprised CD4+ or CD8+ T cells sorted from blood, sampled in a trial of the OX40 agonist ivuxolimab. This sequence uses TRBV7-2 and TRBJ1-5; possibly the D gene is TRBD1, per 5 matching bases. The CDR3 region reads CASTQGVGSNQPQHF. The nucleotide sequence is given as TGTGCCAGCACCCAGGGTGTGGGTAGCAATCAGCCCCAGCATTTT.